This T cell receptor (beta chain) came from a study of siplizumab effects on memory and regulatory T cells. Turning to the study itself: The pairing of mixed lymphocyte reactions set siplizumab at 0.95 to 1 ug/mL against the absence of drug. Study-wide points: Proliferating siplizumab-cultured Tregs lacked confirmed suppressive function.

Measured with immunoSEQ multiplex PCR; TCRdb has only the in-frame clones, and not every one. The table shows fewer than 4,000 clones, with 45% to 55% occurring only once. Cells that made up the mixed lymphocyte reaction were cocultured at 37°C for around six days. Responder PBMCs were labelled with CFSE and stimulator PBMCs with Violet Dye, mixed 1:1. Worth noting for this clone: Its matching antigen is unknown.

Sequenced input: CFSE-low (dividing) CD4+ T cells sorted from an allogeneic mixed lymphocyte reaction. The TCR comes from a human donor in good health; the cells came from an allogeneic mixed lymphocyte reaction.

The chain's CDR3 is CASGRGGKTFF. The CDR3 coding sequence is TGTGCCTCAGGCAGGGGAGGTAAAACTTTCTTT. The chain links TRBV6-5 to TRBJ1-1, with D maybe TRBD1 (6 bases). Germline CDR1 and CDR2: MNHEY and SVGAGI. This CDR3 spans 11 amino acids. V lost 11 bases and J 12 bases, leaving 19 bases between the germline ends.